These 25 T cell receptor beta chains came from one sample sequenced in a study of blood T cell repertoires in COVID-19. Using immunoSEQ multiplex PCR, the repertoire was profiled, and TCRdb retains in-frame clones only, with some absent. The table includes about 64,000 clones, 75% to 85% detected once. The sample comprised peripheral blood. The receptors stem from a human donor in a cohort sampled during active COVID-19.

V gene TRBV11-2 combines with J gene TRBJ1-5, with 7 bases fitting TRBD1. The length of the CDR3 is 16 residues. The germline V gene encodes CDR1 SGHAT and CDR2 FQNNGV. Trimming took 1 base from V and 0 from J; bases not matched to a gene: 3. CDR3 DNA sequence: TGTGCCAGCAGCTTAGGGACAGGTAGTAGCAATCAGCCCCAGCATTTT. Its protein is CASSLGTGSSNQPQHF.

The V gene is TRBV28, the J gene TRBJ1-4; 8 nucleotides agree with TRBD1. The CDR3 is 14 amino acids. CDR1 MDHEN and CDR2 SYDVKM come from the germline V gene. After removal of 6 bases from V and 3 bases from J, the junction contained 3 bases not matched to a gene. CDR3 loop: CASRAGGSNEKLFF. The CDR3 DNA sequence: TGTGCCAGCAGAGCAGGGGGCTCTAATGAAAAACTGTTTTTT.

V gene TRBV7-9 combines with J gene TRBJ2-2, with D tentatively TRBD2 (6 bases). The V and J ends lost 2 bases and 4 bases respectively, with 8 bases between them. CDR3 size: 14 residues. Germline lookup yields CDR1 SEHNR and CDR2 FQNEAQ (reference sequence). The CDR3 DNA reads as TGTGCCAGCAGCTTAACTAGCCCCACCGGGGAGCTGTTTTTT. This gives the protein CASSLTSPTGELFF.

V is TRBV7-8 and J is TRBJ2-7; D unclear. This CDR3 spans 12 amino acids. Germline-derived CDR1 and CDR2 are SGHVS and FQNEAQ. Trimming left V 5 bases short and J 4 bases short, with 9 bases between. CDR3 in amino acids: CASSPRVYEQYV. In DNA, the CDR3 is TGTGCCAGCAGCCCACGGGTTTACGAGCAGTACGTC.

This rearrangement joins TRBV28 to TRBJ2-6, with D possibly being TRBD1 (5 bases). The CDR3 has 18 residues. Germline CDR1 MDHEN, CDR2 SYDVKM. V lost 2 bases to trimming and J lost 2 bases, with 16 bases between them. CDR3 in amino acids: CASSLGANFRAGANVLTF. CDR3 nucleotide sequence: TGTGCCAGCAGTTTAGGGGCTAATTTCAGGGCTGGGGCCAACGTCCTGACTTTC.

This sequence joins TRBV6-1 and TRBJ2-7; 9 bases line up with TRBD1. V trimming: 3 bases; J trimming: 2 bases; junction bases outside the gene matches: 5. The CDR3 totals 15 residues. CDR1 and CDR2 (germline): MNHNS, SASEGT. CDR3 in DNA: TGTGCCAGCAGTGAGCAGGACAGGGGACCCTACGAGCAGTACTTC. This encodes CASSEQDRGPYEQYF.

This chain joins TRBV7-8 and TRBJ2-5; 8 positions agree with TRBD1. Germline assignment: CDR1 SGHVS and CDR2 FQNEAQ. The V and J ends lost 5 bases and 7 bases, in that order; junction bases with no gene match: 18. The length of the CDR3 is 17 residues. The CDR3, as DNA: TGTGCCAGCAGCCATTACATGGACAGGGCCCTATTAAGGACCCAGTACTTC. Protein product: CASSHYMDRALLRTQYF. The variable domain in full, with the rest retrieved from reference TRBV7-8 and TRBJ2-5, is GAGVSQSPRYKVAKRGQDVALRCDPISGHVSLFWYQQALGQGPEFLTYFQNEAQLDKSGLPSDRFFAERPEGSVSTLKIQRTQQEDSAVYLCASSHYMDRALLRTQYFGPGTRLLVL.

The CDR3 reads CASSIRGGGYTF. The CDR3 nucleotides are TGTGCCAGTAGTATTAGGGGAGGAGGCTACACCTTC. The chain links TRBV19 to TRBJ1-2; TRBD1 might be the D (5 bases). Germline CDR1 is LNHDA and CDR2 is SQIVND (reference sequence). Trimming shortened V by 3 bases and J by 8 bases, and 10 bases separated the two germline ends. The CDR3 runs to 12 residues.

The chain is built from TRBV5-1 and TRBJ1-1; 8 bases match TRBD1. The V gene end was trimmed by 4 bases and the J gene end by 6 bases; junction bases not matched to a gene: 11. Germline CDR1 and CDR2: SGHRS and YFSETQ. The CDR3 sequence is 15 residues long. As DNA, the CDR3 is TGCGCCAGCAGCGCCTACCGGACAGGGAGAGCTGAAGCTTTCTTT. It encodes CASSAYRTGRAEAFF.

CDR3 sequence reads: CASTARDRPNYEQYV. CDR3 nucleotides: TGTGCCAGCACCGCCCGGGACAGACCCAACTACGAGCAGTACGTC. The chain carries TRBV2 and TRBJ2-7, with TRBD1 matching over 7 bases. The V gene's germline CDR1 is SNHLY and CDR2 FYNNEI. V lost 7 bases to trimming and J lost 3 bases; unmatched junction nucleotides: 12. The CDR3 spans 15 residues.

This clone was detected once. The chain employs TRBV2 and TRBJ1-1; no reliable D call. The ends were cut back, 1 base at V and 4 bases at J, with 10 bases in the middle. The CDR3 is 14 residues long. The germline V gene has CDR1 SNHLY and CDR2 FYNNEI. CDR3 DNA: TGTGCCAGCAGTGAAGAGAGGGTGGTCACTGAAGCTTTCTTT. It translates to CASSEERVVTEAFF.

This chain connects TRBV12-3 or TRBV12-4 to TRBJ2-3; D gene unclear. V dropped 1 base and J dropped 4 bases, with 6 bases sitting between them. This CDR3 spans 13 amino acids. Here the CDR3 reads CASSLGGPDTQYF. CDR3 coding DNA: TGTGCCAGCAGTTTAGGAGGCCCAGATACGCAGTATTTT.

The chain employs TRBV19 and TRBJ2-1, with 8 positions matching TRBD2. Trimming took 0 bases from V and 0 from J; bases not matched to a gene: 4. Germline values: CDR1 LNHDA, CDR2 SQIVND (reference sequence). The CDR3 has 17 amino acids. The CDR3: CASSIESSGRSYNEQFF. In DNA form, the CDR3 reads TGTGCCAGTAGTATAGAGTCTAGCGGGCGCTCCTACAATGAGCAGTTCTTC. Using reference TRBV19 and TRBJ2-1 for the parts outside the CDR3, the full variable domain is DGGITQSPKYLFRKEGQNVTLSCEQNLNHDAMYWYRQDPGQGLRLIYYSQIVNDFQKGDIAEGYSVSREKKESFPLTVTSAQKNPTAFYLCASSIESSGRSYNEQFFGPGTRLTVL.

This clone was picked up one time. The chain joins TRBV6-5 to TRBJ1-2; 8 bases are shared with TRBD1. Trimming removed 6 bases from V and 4 bases from J; junction bases left unmatched: 4. The CDR3 consists of 13 residues. Germline CDR1 reads MNHEY; CDR2 reads SVGAGI. CDR3 DNA sequence: TGTGCCAGCAGGCCGACAGGGGCCTATGGCTACACCTTC. It encodes CASRPTGAYGYTF.

The V gene is TRBV4-2, the J gene TRBJ1-6; 8 bases match TRBD1. With V trimmed by 4 bases and J by 0 bases, 11 bases remained unmatched. This CDR3 is built from 19 residues. Germline V gene data show CDR1 as LGHNA and CDR2 as YNFKEQ. Here the CDR3 reads CASSRGWDRLSSYNSPLHF. CDR3 sequence (DNA): TGTGCCAGCAGCCGGGGATGGGACAGGCTGAGCTCCTATAATTCACCCCTCCACTTT.

The CDR3 here is CASSSPAGGQETQYF. DNA for the CDR3: TGTGCCAGCAGCTCCCCCGCGGGGGGACAAGAGACCCAGTACTTC. J is TRBJ2-5 and V is TRBV5-4; TRBD2 agrees at 8 bases. CDR1 and CDR2 from the germline V gene are SGHNT and YYREEE (reference sequence). The CDR3 extends over 15 amino acids. V was clipped by 3 bases and J by 2 bases; unmatched bases: 6.

V is TRBV3-1 (or the pseudogene TRBV3-2) and J is TRBJ1-4, with D possibly TRBD1 on 5 matching bases. Germline V gives CDR1 LGHDT, CDR2 YNNKEL (reference sequence). V gave up 0 bases and J gave up 6 bases, with 11 bases separating them. The CDR3 is 15 amino acids. The CDR3 DNA is TGTGCCAGCAGCCAAGAAACAGGCTTCGATGAAAAACTGTTTTTT. Residues: CASSQETGFDEKLFF.

This chain joins TRBV9 and TRBJ2-1, with 15 bases identical to TRBD2. The CDR3 extends over 18 amino acids. J lost 2 bases, V lost 4 bases, and 7 bases had no gene match. The V gene's germline CDR1 is SGDLS and CDR2 YYNGEE. CDR3 sequence: CASSFRTSGGAAYNEQFF. The CDR3 DNA reads as TGTGCCAGCAGCTTCAGGACTAGCGGGGGGGCGGCCTACAATGAGCAGTTCTTC.

The V call is TRBV4-1, the J call TRBJ1-5; 8 bases map to TRBD1. Per the germline V gene, CDR1 is MGHRA and CDR2 is YSYEKL. V lost 0 bases to trimming and J lost 4 bases; unmatched junction nucleotides: 17. The CDR3 has 20 amino acids. The DNA for the CDR3 is TGCGCCAGCAGCCAAGAGGCTCCCGTCCCGGACAGGGAAGGGAATCAGCCCCAGCATTTT. Amino acid sequence: CASSQEAPVPDREGNQPQHF.

The chain couples TRBV30 to TRBJ1-4; D unclear. Deletions cut 2 bases from V and 5 bases from J, with 12 bases between. There are 14 residues in the CDR3. Germline assignment: CDR1 GTSNPN and CDR2 SVGIG (reference sequence). This CDR3 is CAWSRRGWNEKLFF. CDR3 DNA sequence: TGTGCCTGGAGTCGTCGGGGTTGGAATGAAAAACTGTTTTTT.

CDR3: CASSLGGDRVLYEQYV. DNA for the CDR3: TGTGCCAGCAGCTTGGGAGGTGACAGGGTACTATACGAGCAGTACGTC. This rearrangement joins TRBV5-6 to TRBJ2-7; 7 positions agree with TRBD1. V lost 0 bases, J lost 4 bases, and 10 bases stayed unmatched. This CDR3 has 16 residues. Per germline, CDR1 SGHDT and CDR2 YYEEEE.

The rearrangement links TRBV5-1 to TRBJ2-3; tentatively, D is TRBD1 (6 bases). Trimming took 4 bases from V and 4 from J, leaving 13 bases between them. This CDR3 comprises 14 residues. CDR1 is SGHRS and CDR2 is YFSETQ in the germline V gene. CDR3 bases: TGCGCCAGCAGCCCCGGGACATTACCAGATACGCAGTATTTT. This sequence encodes CASSPGTLPDTQYF.

Note on this clone: One end of the junction fails to match germline, which may point to a read error. This chain joins TRBV7-8 and TRBJ1-2, with 8 bases aligning to TRBD1. The CDR3 spans 11 residues. From germline, CDR1 is SGHVS and CDR2 FQNEAQ. This chain's CDR3 is CASSTRDRKVF. The DNA of the CDR3 is TGTGCCAGCAGCACCCGGGACAGGAAAGTCTTC.

The rearrangement joins TRBV5-1 to TRBJ1-2, with TRBD1 matching 8 bases. The CDR3 has 14 amino acids. CDR1 is SGHRS, CDR2 YFSETQ, per germline. V gave up 0 bases and J gave up 6 bases; unmatched junction bases: 4. The CDR3 is CASSLESGGNGYTF. CDR3 bases: TGCGCCAGCAGCTTGGAGTCAGGGGGCAATGGCTACACCTTC.

The chain uses TRBV7-8 and TRBJ2-1, with a weak D call TRBD1 (5 bases). Germline CDR1 is SGHVS and CDR2 is FQNEAQ. V dropped 1 base and J dropped 0 bases, with 10 bases sitting between them. There are 16 residues in the CDR3. CDR3 in DNA: TGTGCCAGCAGCTTAGGTTGGGGCAGCTCCTACAATGAGCAGTTCTTC. Encoded protein: CASSLGWGSSYNEQFF.